A single sample is the source of the 17 T cell receptor beta chains below, sequenced in a study of siplizumab effects on memory and regulatory T cells. Data came from immunoSEQ multiplex PCR; TCRdb stores just in-frame clones and leaves some out. The sample includes about 91,000 clones, roughly 96% of them seen just once. Sequencing input: naive CD4+ T cells sorted from blood. These receptors were obtained from a human donor in good health.

The CDR3 DNA follows: TGTGCCAGCAGGCGGGGGGGGGCCCTCTACAATGAGCAGTTCTTC. Encoded protein: CASRRGGALYNEQFF. This chain connects TRBV2 to TRBJ2-1; 9 bases align to TRBD2. Trimming cost V 6 bases and J 3 bases; bases outside gene matches: 6. The CDR3 runs 15 residues. CDR1 and CDR2 from the germline V gene are SNHLY and FYNNEI.

The chain uses TRBV4-1 and TRBJ2-7; the match to TRBD1 covers 7 bases. This CDR3 is 16 amino acids long. The V and J ends lost 3 bases and 0 bases, in that order; junction bases with no gene match: 8. Germline CDR1 reads MGHRA; CDR2 reads YSYEKL. The CDR3 nucleotides are TGCGCCAGCAGCCATCGACAGGGTGGGAGCTCCTACGAGCAGTACTTC. It specifies CASSHRQGGSSYEQYF.

This chain joins TRBV29-1 and TRBJ1-2; D is uncertain. Germline lookup yields CDR1 SQVTM and CDR2 ANQGSEA. The CDR3 runs 13 residues. The V end was cut by 4 bases, the J end by 0 bases, with 9 bases between. The CDR3 loop reads CSVGRSPNYGYTF. For the CDR3, the DNA is TGCAGCGTTGGCAGGAGCCCTAACTATGGCTACACCTTC.

The gene calls are TRBV6-6 and TRBJ1-1; perhaps TRBD1 as D (5 bases). This CDR3 has 16 amino acids. The germline V gene encodes CDR1 MNHNY and CDR2 SVGAGI (reference sequence). V lost 7 bases to trimming and J lost 0 bases, with 18 bases between them. The CDR3 region is CASTTRREVLNTEAFF. The CDR3 DNA follows: TGTGCCAGCACCACGCGCAGGGAAGTTTTGAACACTGAAGCTTTCTTT.

J is TRBJ2-1 and V is TRBV6-1, with TRBD2 matching over 8 bases. CDR3 length equals 16 residues. The germline CDR1 and CDR2 sequences are MNHNS and SASEGT. Trimming removed 2 bases from V and 9 bases from J; junction bases left unmatched: 12. CDR3 region: CASSERGGTTYAEQFF. In DNA form, the CDR3 reads TGTGCCAGCAGTGAACGGGGGGGGACTACCTATGCTGAGCAGTTCTTC.

This clone was recorded once. CDR3 region: CASSRRGDNQPQHF. CDR3 nucleotide sequence: TGTGCCAGCAGCCGACGTGGGGACAATCAGCCCCAGCATTTT. V usage is TRBV7-9 and J usage is TRBJ1-5; D call uncertain. Trimming pared 5 bases from V and 3 bases from J, leaving 11 bases between. Germline V gives CDR1 SEHNR, CDR2 FQNEAQ (reference sequence). The CDR3 runs 14 residues.

The chain joins TRBV5-8 to TRBJ2-5; 7 nucleotides line up with TRBD1. This CDR3 contains 14 residues. From germline, CDR1 is SGHTS and CDR2 YDEGEE. J was trimmed by 5 bases and V by 4 bases; bases with no gene match: 8. The chain's CDR3 is CASSRYRGGETQYF. The CDR3 region has the DNA TGTGCCAGCAGCCGTTACAGGGGCGGGGAGACCCAGTACTTC.

This chain links TRBV5-1 with TRBJ2-5; TRBD2 matches at 8 bases. The CDR3 contains 16 residues. V trimming: 2 bases; J trimming: 1 base; junction bases outside the gene matches: 7. The germline V gene encodes CDR1 SGHRS and CDR2 YFSETQ. In nucleotides, the CDR3 is TGCGCCAGCAGCTTTGGAGCGGGGGCCACCCAAGAGACCCAGTACTTC. Amino acids: CASSFGAGATQETQYF.

The genes are TRBV10-3 and TRBJ1-2; 8 positions agree with TRBD1. The CDR3 has 14 residues. V lost 5 bases to trimming and J lost 0 bases; unmatched junction nucleotides: 2. Germline V gene lookup returns CDR1 ENHRY and CDR2 SYGVKD. The CDR3 bases are TGTGCCATCAGTTCAGGGGGCTCTAACTATGGCTACACCTTC. Translated, it gives CAISSGGSNYGYTF.

The chain carries TRBV5-8 and TRBJ2-5; TRBD2 agrees at 8 bases. V lost 0 bases to trimming and J lost 1 base; unmatched junction nucleotides: 5. CDR1 and CDR2 (germline): SGHTS, YDEGEE. CDR3 length: 16 residues. The CDR3 coding sequence is TGTGCCAGCAGCTTGGGTTCTGCGGGGGGCCAAGAGACCCAGTACTTC. It encodes CASSLGSAGGQETQYF.

This chain connects TRBV5-1 to TRBJ2-7; TRBD1 is a possible D gene (5 bases). V was trimmed by 7 bases and J by 1 base, leaving 15 bases between them. This CDR3 has 14 amino acids. CDR1 and CDR2 from the germline V gene are SGHRS and YFSETQ. The CDR3 DNA reads TGCGCCAGCCGTAGGGGCTCCCAATCCTACGAGCAGTACTTC. Protein: CASRRGSQSYEQYF.

The rearrangement uses TRBV7-8 and TRBJ2-1; D is possibly TRBD1 (6 bases). Looked up from germline, CDR1 is SGHVS and CDR2 is FQNEAQ. The ends were cut back, 5 bases at V and 9 bases at J, with 11 bases in the middle. This CDR3 has 12 amino acids. This chain's CDR3 is CASSGNRAEQFF. The CDR3 DNA follows: TGTGCCAGCAGCGGGAACAGGGCTGAGCAGTTCTTC. The whole variable domain, remainder taken from reference TRBV7-8 and TRBJ2-1, is GAGVSQSPRYKVAKRGQDVALRCDPISGHVSLFWYQQALGQGPEFLTYFQNEAQLDKSGLPSDRFFAERPEGSVSTLKIQRTQQEDSAVYLCASSGNRAEQFFGPGTRLTVL.

The rearrangement joins TRBV21-1 to TRBJ1-5; TRBD1, as called in the table, went unchecked against the DNA. TRBV21-1 represents a pseudogene. CDR3 length: 17 residues. The CDR3 coding sequence is TGTGCCAGCAGCAAAAGAAACAGGGCGACACGCAATCAGCCCCAGCATTTT. It codes for CASSKRNRATRNQPQHF.

The chain links TRBV21-1 to TRBJ1-5; the table's TRBD1 call for D was not verified on the DNA. TRBV21-1 is a documented pseudogene. This CDR3 has 18 residues. The CDR3 loop is CASSAPSGQLSSNQPQHF. The CDR3 region has the DNA TGTGCCAGCAGCGCCCCCTCGGGACAGCTCAGTAGCAATCAGCCCCAGCATTTT.

The chain couples TRBV5-1 to TRBJ2-2; 8 nucleotides line up with TRBD2. V shed 6 bases and J 6 bases; nucleotides not matched to a gene: 7. This CDR3 contains 14 residues. Germline CDR1 is SGHRS and CDR2 is YFSETQ. The CDR3 loop reads CASTPGLVAGELFF. CDR3 in DNA: TGCGCCAGCACCCCGGGACTAGTCGCCGGGGAGCTGTTTTTT. The whole variable domain, filled in from reference TRBV5-1 and TRBJ2-2, reads KAGVTQTPRYLIKTRGQQVTLSCSPISGHRSVSWYQQTPGQGLQFLFEYFSETQRNKGNFPGRFSGRQFSNSRSEMNVSTLELGDSALYLCASTPGLVAGELFFGEGSRLTVL.

The CDR3 sequence is CATSRDLASGASTDTQYF. The CDR3 DNA sequence: TGTGCCACCAGCAGAGATCTCGCTAGCGGGGCTAGCACAGATACGCAGTATTTT. The chain carries TRBV15 and TRBJ2-3; 9 nucleotides line up with TRBD2. This CDR3 has 18 residues. V shed 0 bases and J 0 bases; nucleotides not matched to a gene: 7. Germline CDR1 reads LNHNV; CDR2 reads YYDKDF (reference sequence). Full variable domain (rest looked up from reference TRBV15 and TRBJ2-3): DAMVIQNPRYQVTQFGKPVTLSCSQTLNHNVMYWYQQKSSQAPKLLFHYYDKDFNNEADTPDNFQSRRPNTSFCFLDIRSPGLGDTAMYLCATSRDLASGASTDTQYFGPGTRLTVL.

The chain has TRBV2 and TRBJ1-2, with TRBD1 matching 7 bases. Germline CDR1 reads SNHLY; CDR2 reads FYNNEI. V trimming: 4 bases; J trimming: 4 bases; junction bases outside the gene matches: 6. The CDR3 totals 14 residues. This CDR3 reads CASSVGQGGYGYTF. The CDR3 nucleotides are TGTGCCAGCAGTGTTGGTCAGGGGGGCTATGGCTACACCTTC.